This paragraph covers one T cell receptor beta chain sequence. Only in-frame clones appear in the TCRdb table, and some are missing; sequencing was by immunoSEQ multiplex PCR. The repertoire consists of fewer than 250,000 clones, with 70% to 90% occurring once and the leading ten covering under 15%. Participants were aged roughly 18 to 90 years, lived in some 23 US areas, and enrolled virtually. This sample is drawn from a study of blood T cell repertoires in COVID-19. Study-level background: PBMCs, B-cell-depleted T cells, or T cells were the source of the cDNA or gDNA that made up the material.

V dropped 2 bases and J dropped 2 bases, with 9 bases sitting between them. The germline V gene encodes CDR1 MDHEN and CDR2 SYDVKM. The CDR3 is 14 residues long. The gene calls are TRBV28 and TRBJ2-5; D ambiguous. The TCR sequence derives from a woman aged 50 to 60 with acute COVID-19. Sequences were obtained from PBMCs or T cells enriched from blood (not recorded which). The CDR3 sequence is CASSLSLFQETQYF. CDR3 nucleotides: TGTGCCAGCAGTTTAAGCTTGTTTCAAGAGACCCAGTACTTC.